Listed below are T cell receptor beta chains from one sample, sequenced in a study of cytomegalovirus exposure and HLA in healthy donors. Here immunoSEQ multiplex PCR was the method, and the copy in TCRdb shows in-frame clones only, minus some. The sample is made up of around 140,000 clones, and the top ten hold approximately 1% of it. Material for sequencing was PBMCs. Receptors originate from a male donor in good health and CMV-seronegative. Each CDR3 is given without its conserved first and last residue. The order of the fields is CDR3 protein, V gene, D gene. D genes are given only for firm matches.

ASSLDSYEQY TRBV19 -
SARGPNEQF TRBV20-1 -
ASSLREGAYEQY TRBV7-6 TRBD1
ASSLATGAEEKLF TRBV27 TRBD1
ASSVEPSPVEQY TRBV9 -
ASSLSGTSGRGFYEQY TRBV19 TRBD2
ASSIGLAPDTQY TRBV11-3 TRBD2
AISGQGDYGYT TRBV10-3 TRBD1
ASSLPALSGSGANVLT TRBV5-1 -
ASSIQGTGQPQH TRBV6-1 TRBD1
AWSGSYSGNTIY TRBV30 -
ATNRGGSHQETQY TRBV6-1 TRBD2
ASSLGGGEAF TRBV13 -
ASSIAGGHSYEQY TRBV19 TRBD2
SVEGTVNTEAF TRBV29-1 -
ASSQLDVSYEQY TRBV4-1 -
ASSLIRPQSGEQY TRBV27 -
ASSQGTGVVYNEQF TRBV4-2 TRBD1
ASTGTGKVEAF TRBV19 TRBD1
SVLGLPYEQY TRBV29-1 TRBD2
AWSPAGNQPQH TRBV30 -
SGIQTGFAEAF TRBV29-1 TRBD1
ATCPSGDDEKLF TRBV15 -
ASGLTPGGYEQY TRBV12-5 -
ASSDIGGSYNEQF TRBV6-4 -
AWSDLDPVGGNTIY TRBV30 -
AWSTGTSSNQPQH TRBV30 -
ASSAKMGQNEKLF TRBV7-8 TRBD1
ASSLNPAGAGGELF TRBV7-3 -